Shown below are 32 T cell receptor beta chains from a single sample sequenced in a study of T-cell reconstitution after alpha-beta-depleted transplantation in children. It was with unique molecular identifiers that the TCRbeta library was prepared. TCRdb redid the calling of the PCR reads with MiXCR, one entry per CDR3 protein. The table includes some 390,000 distinct CDR3 sequences, roughly 22% detected once. The material sequenced was PBMCs from the stem cell graft donor, taken from the stem cell graft. These receptors originate from a human donor who donated a stem cell graft to a child with acute myeloid leukemia.

This clonotype has a handful of counts. This sequence joins TRBV4-3 and TRBJ2-7; D ambiguous. The germline CDR1 and CDR2 sequences are LGHNA and YSLEER. This CDR3 has 13 residues. V was trimmed by 1 base and J by 2 bases, leaving 6 bases between them. CDR3 protein: CASSQGNAYEQYF. DNA for the CDR3: TGCGCCAGCAGCCAAGGAAATGCCTACGAGCAGTACTTC.

This clonotype occurred a few times. The CDR3 loop is CASSAAGELFF. The CDR3 DNA reads TGTGCCAGCAGCGCAGCCGGGGAGCTGTTTTTT. The V gene is TRBV9, the J gene TRBJ2-2; D gene unclear. The CDR3 runs 11 residues. Germline CDR1 SGDLS, CDR2 YYNGEE. Trimming removed 3 bases from V and 6 bases from J, with 3 bases in between.

This clonotype was picked up many times. The V gene is TRBV20-1, the J gene TRBJ2-1; the match to TRBD2 covers 8 bases. Germline V CDR1 and CDR2: DFQATT, SNEGSKA (reference sequence). CDR3 length: 15 amino acids. V was clipped by 0 bases and J by 5 bases; unmatched bases: 6. CDR3 in amino acids: CSARDQLADNNEQFF. Here the CDR3 DNA reads TGCAGTGCTAGAGATCAACTAGCGGATAACAATGAGCAGTTCTTC.

This chain links TRBV12-3 or TRBV12-4 with TRBJ2-1; the D is unclear. Trimming pared 7 bases from V and 1 base from J, leaving 14 bases between. This CDR3 region has 15 residues. The CDR3 region has the DNA TGTGCCAGCACCCCGTGGGCTGAATCCTACAATGAGCAGTTCTTC. It encodes CASTPWAESYNEQFF.

The rearrangement links TRBV5-5 to TRBJ2-1; 7 bases align to TRBD1. V shed 4 bases and J 4 bases; nucleotides not matched to a gene: 8. Germline-derived CDR1 and CDR2 are SGHKS and YYEKEE (reference sequence). The CDR3 is 15 amino acids. The CDR3 sequence is CASSKDGQEYNEQFF. Here the CDR3 DNA reads TGTGCCAGCAGCAAAGATGGACAGGAATACAATGAGCAGTTCTTC.

The V and J genes are TRBV29-1 and TRBJ2-2; D gene unclear. Germline-derived CDR1 and CDR2 are SQVTM and ANQGSEA. The CDR3 covers 14 residues. Trimming took 8 bases from V and 3 from J, leaving 16 bases between them. As DNA, the CDR3 is TGCAGCATCAGCTTTACCCGAGACACCGGGGAGCTGTTTTTT. It encodes CSISFTRDTGELFF.

This clonotype was recorded many times. The V call is TRBV29-1, the J call TRBJ2-5, with 9 bases fitting TRBD1. Germline trimming cut 6 bases from V and 5 bases from J; bases unmatched to any gene: 10. This CDR3 has 14 residues. Germline CDR1 and CDR2: SQVTM and ANQGSEA. The CDR3 spells CSVRDRGFGETQYF. The CDR3 DNA is TGCAGCGTCCGTGACAGGGGGTTCGGGGAGACCCAGTACTTC.

This clonotype was seen many times. V is TRBV6-6 and J is TRBJ2-1, with D perhaps TRBD2 (5 bases). The CDR3 contains 13 residues. V was trimmed by 6 bases and J by 9 bases, leaving 15 bases between them. The germline V gene has CDR1 MNHNY and CDR2 SVGAGI (reference sequence). CDR3 in amino acids: CASSLLEPSEQFF. The CDR3 DNA follows: TGTGCCAGCAGCCTACTAGAGCCAAGTGAGCAGTTCTTC.

The chain combines TRBV5-1 with TRBJ2-3; maybe TRBD2 (5 bases). The CDR3 is made up of 16 amino acids. Deletions cut 2 bases from V and 2 bases from J, with 15 bases between. Germline CDR1 and CDR2: SGHRS and YFSETQ. The chain's CDR3 is CASSLRLAEITDTQYF. DNA for the CDR3: TGCGCCAGCAGCTTACGGCTAGCAGAGATCACAGATACGCAGTATTTT.

The chain links TRBV18 to TRBJ2-7; D is unclear. The CDR3 has 14 amino acids. Between the trimmed V and J ends, which lost 6 bases and 0 bases, there was a span of 12 bases. Germline-derived CDR1 and CDR2 are KGHSH and LQKENI. The CDR3 region has the DNA TGTGCCAGCTCGACACGTACCAGCTCCTACGAGCAGTACTTC. This translates into CASSTRTSSYEQYF.

The genes are TRBV7-9 and TRBJ2-1; possibly TRBD1 for D (5 bases). The germline V gene has CDR1 SEHNR and CDR2 FQNEAQ (reference sequence). The length of the CDR3 is 12 residues. The V and J ends lost 2 bases and 10 bases respectively, with 9 bases between them. Written as DNA, the CDR3 is TGTGCCAGCAGCTTAATGGGGCGGGAGCAGTTCTTC. Translating it yields CASSLMGREQFF.

CDR3 nucleotides: TGCAGCGTTGATAAGAGCGGGAGCGGTGAGCAGTTCTTC. This translates into CSVDKSGSGEQFF. This chain uses TRBV29-1 with TRBJ2-1, with 8 positions matching TRBD2. The CDR3 length is 13 residues. The V gene's germline CDR1 is SQVTM and CDR2 ANQGSEA. The V gene end was trimmed by 3 bases and the J gene end by 9 bases; junction bases not matched to a gene: 7.

The chain links TRBV5-4 to TRBJ2-2; D remains ambiguous. V was cut by 0 bases and J by 1 base, with 7 bases left in between. The CDR3 runs 15 residues. Germline V gene sequence: CDR1 SGHNT, CDR2 YYREEE (reference sequence). The CDR3 nucleotides read TGTGCCAGCAGCTTGGGGGTTTTGAACACCGGGGAGCTGTTTTTT. Residues: CASSLGVLNTGELFF.

V is TRBV5-1 and J is TRBJ1-4; D is unclear. The CDR3 has 14 residues. With 3 bases removed from V and 8 bases from J, the gap between germline ends came to 14 bases. The germline V gene has CDR1 SGHRS and CDR2 YFSETQ. The CDR3 sequence: CASSWSTRQEKLFF. The CDR3, as DNA: TGCGCCAGCAGCTGGAGCACTCGTCAGGAAAAACTGTTTTTT.

This chain joins TRBV12-3 or TRBV12-4 and TRBJ2-1; D is unresolved. Trimming took off 4 bases at V and 8 bases at J, with 12 bases between the two ends. The CDR3 loop spans 13 amino acids. The CDR3 protein is CASSSSSNHEQFF. The CDR3 DNA sequence: TGTGCCAGCAGTTCGAGCAGCAACCATGAGCAGTTCTTC.

There are a few counts of this clonotype. This sequence joins TRBV29-1 and TRBJ1-1; 7 positions agree with TRBD1. V dropped 6 bases and J dropped 4; count of bases not matched to a gene: 8. The CDR3 covers 13 residues. Germline loops: CDR1 SQVTM, CDR2 ANQGSEA. The CDR3 DNA sequence: TGCAGCGTGGCGACAGGGCAGGTCACTGAAGCTTTCTTT. This sequence encodes CSVATGQVTEAFF.

This clonotype was observed many times. The chain has TRBV6-5 and TRBJ2-1; the D gene is possibly TRBD1 (6 bases). The CDR3 covers 16 residues. Trimming shortened V by 2 bases and J by 6 bases, and 17 bases separated the two germline ends. Germline CDR1 MNHEY, CDR2 SVGAGI. CDR3 sequence (DNA): TGTGCCAGCAGTTACGAGACAGGACCATCGGGCAATGAGCAGTTCTTC. Translating gives CASSYETGPSGNEQFF.

This clonotype was seen more than once but under ten times. This sequence joins TRBV7-9 and TRBJ1-4, with TRBD1 matching 8 bases. The germline CDR1 and CDR2 sequences are SEHNR and FQNEAQ (reference sequence). V lost 5 bases, J lost 6 bases, and 14 bases stayed unmatched. The CDR3 has 17 amino acids. The CDR3 nucleotides read TGTGCCAGCAGCCCGGACAGGGTTAGATTCGGCGATGAAAAACTGTTTTTT. Amino acid sequence: CASSPDRVRFGDEKLFF. The complete variable domain, with remaining parts taken from reference TRBV7-9 and TRBJ1-4, reads DTGVSQNPRHKITKRGQNVTFRCDPISEHNRLYWYRQTLGQGPEFLTYFQNEAQLEKSRLLSDRFSAERPKGSFSTLEIQRTEQGDSAMYLCASSPDRVRFGDEKLFFGSGTQLSVL.

The table lists this clonotype with many counts. The rearrangement uses TRBV20-1 and TRBJ2-7; no clear D. Germline loops: CDR1 DFQATT, CDR2 SNEGSKA (reference sequence). Trimming shortened V by 4 bases and J by 1 base, and 2 bases separated the two germline ends. The CDR3 spans 10 residues. The CDR3 DNA is TGCAGTGCTAAGTCCTACGAGCAGTACTTC. The encoded protein is CSAKSYEQYF.

This clonotype came up a few times. J is TRBJ2-5 and V is TRBV15; D assignment may be TRBD1 or TRBD2 (5 bases each). The CDR3 runs 15 residues. Looked up from germline, CDR1 is LNHNV and CDR2 is YYDKDF (reference sequence). Trimming stripped 3 bases from V and 3 bases from J, with 14 bases between. The CDR3 sequence is CATSSHRGDEETQYF. The DNA for the CDR3 is TGTGCCACCAGCAGCCATCGAGGGGACGAAGAGACCCAGTACTTC.

The V and J genes are TRBV7-2 and TRBJ2-7, with 9 positions matching TRBD2. V was clipped by 2 bases and J by 6 bases; unmatched bases: 8. The CDR3 has 15 residues. Germline CDR1 is SGHTA and CDR2 is FQGNSA. The DNA for the CDR3 is TGTGCCAGCAGCTTATTGCCTAGCGGGGTTGGCGAGCAGTACTTC. Its protein product is CASSLLPSGVGEQYF.

V and J are TRBV28 and TRBJ2-1, with 7 positions matching TRBD2. This CDR3 is built from 15 residues. In germline, CDR1 is MDHEN, CDR2 SYDVKM. Germline trimming cut 4 bases from V and 4 bases from J; bases unmatched to any gene: 7. CDR3 sequence: CASSSRTRTYNEQFF. The CDR3, as DNA: TGTGCCAGCAGTTCGCGGACTAGGACTTACAATGAGCAGTTCTTC. The complete variable domain, with remaining parts taken from reference TRBV28 and TRBJ2-1, reads DVKVTQSSRYLVKRTGEKVFLECVQDMDHENMFWYRQDPGLGLRLIYFSYDVKMKEKGDIPEGYSVSREKKERFSLILESASTNQTSMYLCASSSRTRTYNEQFFGPGTRLTVL.

The rearrangement uses TRBV5-1 and TRBJ1-1; D perhaps matches TRBD1 (5 bases). CDR1 SGHRS and CDR2 YFSETQ come from the germline V gene. The CDR3 consists of 13 residues. V was cut by 1 base and J by 4 bases, with 8 bases left in between. DNA for the CDR3: TGCGCCAGCAGCTTGCCAGGGAGCACTGAAGCTTTCTTT. This sequence encodes CASSLPGSTEAFF. Full variable domain (missing parts from reference TRBV5-1 and TRBJ1-1): KAGVTQTPRYLIKTRGQQVTLSCSPISGHRSVSWYQQTPGQGLQFLFEYFSETQRNKGNFPGRFSGRQFSNSRSEMNVSTLELGDSALYLCASSLPGSTEAFFGQGTRLTVV.

In this sample, this clonotype turned up a few times. A clone one base away is much larger, so this may be a read error. The chain carries TRBV6-2 or TRBV6-3 and TRBJ2-7; D unclear. Germline lookup yields CDR1 MNHEY and CDR2 SVGEGT. V lost 2 bases to trimming and J lost 3 bases, with 2 bases between them. This CDR3 spans 11 amino acids. CDR3 residues: CASSYVYEQYF. For the CDR3, the DNA is TGTGCCAGCAGTTACGTCTACGAGCAGTACTTC.

This clonotype was observed a few times. The rearrangement links TRBV20-1 to TRBJ2-7; D is perhaps TRBD2 (8 bases). The CDR3 covers 15 residues. V lost 6 bases, J lost 2 bases, and 20 bases lay in between. Germline V gene lookup returns CDR1 DFQATT and CDR2 SNEGSKA (reference sequence). For the CDR3, the DNA is TGCAGTGCCCGGCAGGGACTAGGGACAGCCTACGAGCAGTACTTC. It yields the protein CSARQGLGTAYEQYF.

This clonotype was counted only a few times. The J gene is TRBJ2-3, the V gene TRBV20-1, with 8 positions matching TRBD2. CDR3 length equals 14 residues. Germline CDR1 and CDR2: DFQATT and SNEGSKA (reference sequence). The junction had 9 bases not matched to a gene; V was cut back by 6 bases and J by 4 bases. This chain's CDR3 is CSAGGSGIADTQYF. The CDR3 DNA reads as TGCAGTGCCGGGGGTAGCGGGATTGCAGATACGCAGTATTTT.

This clonotype has only a few counts. The gene calls are TRBV20-1 and TRBJ2-1; TRBD1 is a possible D gene (6 bases). The germline V and J ends were trimmed by 5 bases and 7 bases, with 21 bases remaining between them. The CDR3 covers 15 residues. Looked up from germline, CDR1 is DFQATT and CDR2 is SNEGSKA (reference sequence). The CDR3 loop reads CSAFDYRDGGNEQFF. Written as DNA, the CDR3 is TGCAGTGCTTTCGATTACAGGGATGGGGGAAATGAGCAGTTCTTC.

The rearrangement links TRBV5-1 to TRBJ2-6; unclear D gene. V lost 0 bases and J 12 bases, leaving 4 bases between the germline ends. There are 11 residues in the CDR3. Looked up from germline, CDR1 is SGHRS and CDR2 is YFSETQ. This chain's CDR3 is CASSLGSVLTF. DNA of the CDR3: TGCGCCAGCAGCTTGGGGAGCGTCCTGACTTTC.

This clonotype was seen a few times. The rearrangement uses TRBV5-1 and TRBJ2-7, with 8 bases fitting TRBD1. With V trimmed by 1 base and J by 4 bases, 7 bases remained unmatched. Germline V CDR1 and CDR2: SGHRS, YFSETQ. This CDR3 comprises 15 residues. The CDR3 loop is CASSLNGQGLYEQYF. The CDR3 DNA is TGCGCCAGCAGCTTGAATGGACAGGGACTTTACGAGCAGTACTTC.

V usage is TRBV18 and J usage is TRBJ1-1; perhaps TRBD1 as D (5 bases). Germline V CDR1 and CDR2: KGHSH, LQKENI. The CDR3 contains 15 residues. The V and J ends lost 6 bases and 2 bases respectively, with 16 bases between them. CDR3 sequence (DNA): TGTGCCAGCTCCCCCCAGGGTGGCGCAAACACTGAAGCTTTCTTT. The encoded protein is CASSPQGGANTEAFF. The variable domain in full, completed from reference TRBV18 and TRBJ1-1, reads NAGVMQNPRHLVRRRGQEARLRCSPMKGHSHVYWYRQLPEEGLKFMVYLQKENIIDESGMPKERFSAEFPKEGPSILRIQQVVRGDSAAYFCASSPQGGANTEAFFGQGTRLTVV.

This sequence joins TRBV20-1 and TRBJ2-4; 11 bases agree with TRBD2. The V segment lost 2 bases and the J segment 6 bases; nucleotides outside the gene matches: 9. This CDR3 is 16 amino acids long. Germline loops: CDR1 DFQATT, CDR2 SNEGSKA (reference sequence). The CDR3 spells CSARRLAGGPVNIQYF. In DNA, the CDR3 is TGCAGTGCTAGAAGGCTAGCGGGAGGCCCCGTAAACATTCAGTACTTC.

The CDR3 DNA is TGTGCCAGCAGCTACCTTAAGTCTAGCGGGAGGGCCTTTCCGAACCTCTACAATGAGCAGTTCTTC. As protein: CASSYLKSSGRAFPNLYNEQFF. The chain is built from TRBV13 and TRBJ2-1, with 12 bases lining up with TRBD2. With V trimmed by 4 bases and J by 3 bases, 22 bases remained unmatched. Germline CDR1 PRHDT, CDR2 FYEKMQ (reference sequence). The CDR3 length is 22 residues.